This T cell receptor beta chain was observed in a study of blood T cell repertoires in COVID-19. In the study overall: T cells, B-cell-depleted T cells, or PBMCs supplied cDNA or gDNA.

The CDR3 sequence is 16 residues long. J lost 5 bases, V lost 0 bases, and 5 bases had no gene match. Germline lookup yields CDR1 SGHDT and CDR2 YYEEEE. Original analysis: Amplifying reference gene primers gave estimates of nucleated cell counts. Here immunoSEQ multiplex PCR was the method, and the copy in TCRdb shows in-frame clones only, minus some. The V and J calls and clone size were taken over from that table, and D and trimming were inferred from the DNA. The sample comprises about 190,000 clones, roughly 80% of which are singletons, and around 6.1% rests with the top ten. Sequencing was performed on peripheral blood. The chain combines TRBV5-6 with TRBJ2-2; 9 bases align to TRBD1. This clonotype originated in a woman aged 40 to 50 with acute or convalescent COVID-19. The CDR3, as DNA: TGTGCCAGCAGCTTGGGGCCGGGACAGGGAACCGGGGAGCTGTTTTTT. Its protein is CASSLGPGQGTGELFF.